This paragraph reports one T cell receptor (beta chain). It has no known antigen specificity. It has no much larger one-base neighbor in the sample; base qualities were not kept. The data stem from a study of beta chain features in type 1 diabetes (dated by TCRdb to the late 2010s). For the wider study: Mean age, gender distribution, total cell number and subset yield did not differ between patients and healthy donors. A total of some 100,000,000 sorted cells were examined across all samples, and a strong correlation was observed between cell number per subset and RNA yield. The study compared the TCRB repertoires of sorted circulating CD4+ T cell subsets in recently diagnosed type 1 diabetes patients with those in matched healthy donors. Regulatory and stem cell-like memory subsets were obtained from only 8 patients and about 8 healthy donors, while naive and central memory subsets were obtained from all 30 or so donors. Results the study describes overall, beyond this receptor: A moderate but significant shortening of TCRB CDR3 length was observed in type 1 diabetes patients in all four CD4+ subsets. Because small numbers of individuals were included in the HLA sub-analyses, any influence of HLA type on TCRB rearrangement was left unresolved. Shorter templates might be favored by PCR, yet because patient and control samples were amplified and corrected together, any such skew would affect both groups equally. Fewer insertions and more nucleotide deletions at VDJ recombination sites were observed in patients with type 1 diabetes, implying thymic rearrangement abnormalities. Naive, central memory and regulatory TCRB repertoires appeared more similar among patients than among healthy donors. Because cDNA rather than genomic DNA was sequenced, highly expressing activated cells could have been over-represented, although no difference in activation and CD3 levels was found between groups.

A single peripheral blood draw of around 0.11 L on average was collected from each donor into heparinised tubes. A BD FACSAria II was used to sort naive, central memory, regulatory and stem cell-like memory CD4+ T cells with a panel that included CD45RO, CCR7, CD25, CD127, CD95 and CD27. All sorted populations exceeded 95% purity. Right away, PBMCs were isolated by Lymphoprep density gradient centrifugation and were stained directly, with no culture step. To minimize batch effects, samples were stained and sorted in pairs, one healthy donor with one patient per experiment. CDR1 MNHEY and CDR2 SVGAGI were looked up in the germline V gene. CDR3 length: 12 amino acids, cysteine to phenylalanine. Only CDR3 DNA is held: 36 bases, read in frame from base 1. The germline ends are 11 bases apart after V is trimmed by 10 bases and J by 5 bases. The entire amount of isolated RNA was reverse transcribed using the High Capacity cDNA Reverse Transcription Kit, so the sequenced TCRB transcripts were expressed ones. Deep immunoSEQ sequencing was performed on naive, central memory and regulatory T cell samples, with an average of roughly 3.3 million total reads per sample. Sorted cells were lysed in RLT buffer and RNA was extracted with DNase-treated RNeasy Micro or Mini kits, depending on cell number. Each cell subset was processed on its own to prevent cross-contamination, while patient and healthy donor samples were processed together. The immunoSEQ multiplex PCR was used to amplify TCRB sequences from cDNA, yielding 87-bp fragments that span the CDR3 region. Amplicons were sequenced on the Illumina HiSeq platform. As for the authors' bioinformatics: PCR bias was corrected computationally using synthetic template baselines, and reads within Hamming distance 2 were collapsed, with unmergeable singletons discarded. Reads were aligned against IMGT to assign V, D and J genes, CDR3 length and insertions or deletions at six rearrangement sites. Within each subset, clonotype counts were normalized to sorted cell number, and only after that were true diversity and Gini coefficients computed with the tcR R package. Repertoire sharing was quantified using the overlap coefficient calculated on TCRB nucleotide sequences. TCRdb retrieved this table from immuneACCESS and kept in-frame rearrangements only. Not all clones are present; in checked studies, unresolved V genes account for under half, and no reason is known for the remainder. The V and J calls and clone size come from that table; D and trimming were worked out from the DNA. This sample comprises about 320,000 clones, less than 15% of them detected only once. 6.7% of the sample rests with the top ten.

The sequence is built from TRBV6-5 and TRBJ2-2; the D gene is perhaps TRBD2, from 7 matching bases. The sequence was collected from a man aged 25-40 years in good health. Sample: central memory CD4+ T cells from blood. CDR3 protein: CATGRGTGELFF. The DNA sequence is TGTGCCACGGGGAGGGGGACCGGGGAGCTGTTTTTT.